This TCR beta chain was retrieved from a study of cytomegalovirus exposure and HLA in healthy donors. The CDR3 is 18 residues long. The V and J ends lost 0 bases and 1 base, in that order; junction bases with no gene match: 10. The germline V gene encodes CDR1 SGHRS and CDR2 YFSETQ. The assay was immunoSEQ multiplex PCR, and TCRdb's table has in-frame clones only and misses some. The table shows around 160,000 clones, with around 85% occurring only once. The clonotype originates from a man aged 25-40 years in good health and CMV-seropositive. The chain is built from TRBV5-1 and TRBJ2-4; 7 bases line up with TRBD2. The sequenced sample was PBMCs. This chain's CDR3 is CASSLEHGGGYAKNIQYF. The CDR3 region has the DNA TGCGCCAGCAGCTTGGAGCATGGCGGGGGATACGCCAAAAACATTCAGTACTTC.